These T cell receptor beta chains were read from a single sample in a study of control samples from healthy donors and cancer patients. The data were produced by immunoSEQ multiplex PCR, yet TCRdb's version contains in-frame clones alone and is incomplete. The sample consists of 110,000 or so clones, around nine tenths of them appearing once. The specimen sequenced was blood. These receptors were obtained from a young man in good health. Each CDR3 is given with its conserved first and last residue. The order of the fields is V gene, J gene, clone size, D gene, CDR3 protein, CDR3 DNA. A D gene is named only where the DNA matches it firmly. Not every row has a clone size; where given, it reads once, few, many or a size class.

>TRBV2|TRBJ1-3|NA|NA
CASSERQLNTIYF
TGTGCCAGCAGTGAAAGGCAATTAAACACCATATATTTT
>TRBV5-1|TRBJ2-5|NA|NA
CASSPQSDRSQETQYF
TGCGCCAGCAGCCCACAATCTGACAGGAGCCAAGAGACCCAGTACTTC
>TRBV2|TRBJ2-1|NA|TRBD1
CASSPGTGVEQFF
TGTGCCAGCAGTCCCGGGACAGGGGTCGAGCAGTTCTTC
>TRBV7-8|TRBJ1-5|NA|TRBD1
CASSLLPGQGVEAQPQHF
TGTGCCAGCAGCTTACTACCGGGACAGGGGGTCGAGGCTCAGCCCCAGCATTTT
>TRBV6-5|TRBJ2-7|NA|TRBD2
CASSYSGGGYEQYF
TGTGCCAGCAGTTACTCTGGGGGGGGCTACGAGCAGTACTTC
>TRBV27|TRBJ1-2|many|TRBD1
CASSPRDRDYGYTF
TGTGCCAGCAGCCCGCGAGACAGGGATTATGGCTACACCTTC
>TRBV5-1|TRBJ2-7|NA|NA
CASSLERHYEQYF
TGCGCCAGCAGCTTGGAACGGCACTACGAGCAGTACTTC
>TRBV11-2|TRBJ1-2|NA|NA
CASSFNWGEGGYTF
TGTGCCAGCAGCTTTAATTGGGGAGAGGGTGGCTACACCTTC
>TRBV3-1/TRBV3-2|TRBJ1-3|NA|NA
CASSSWDFGNTIYF
TGTGCCAGCAGCTCCTGGGACTTCGGAAACACCATATATTTT
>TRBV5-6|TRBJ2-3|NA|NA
CASSTALDTQYF
TGTGCCAGCAGCACCGCCTTGGATACGCAGTATTTT
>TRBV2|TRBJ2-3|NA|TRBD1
CASSVQGSVDTQYF
TGTGCCAGCAGTGTACAGGGGAGCGTAGATACGCAGTATTTT
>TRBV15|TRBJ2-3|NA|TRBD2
CATSRPPGLAGGRPDTQYF
TGTGCCACCAGCAGACCTCCGGGACTAGCGGGGGGGCGGCCAGATACGCAGTATTTT
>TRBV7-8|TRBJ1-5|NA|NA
CASSLGGSDQPQHF
TGTGCCAGCAGCTTGGGGGGAAGCGATCAGCCCCAGCATTTT
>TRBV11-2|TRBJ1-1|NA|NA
CASSRTVRTEAFF
TGTGCCAGCAGCCGGACAGTCAGGACTGAAGCTTTCTTT
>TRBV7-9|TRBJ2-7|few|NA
CASSSDSSYEQYF
TGTGCCAGCAGCTCGGACAGCTCCTACGAGCAGTACTTC
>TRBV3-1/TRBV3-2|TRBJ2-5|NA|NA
CASSQLETQYF
TGTGCCAGCAGCCAATTGGAGACCCAGTACTTC
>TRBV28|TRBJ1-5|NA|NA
CASRRGIQPQHF
TGTGCCAGCAGGAGGGGGATTCAGCCCCAGCATTTT
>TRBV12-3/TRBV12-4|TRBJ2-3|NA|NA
CASSFEGDTQYF
TGTGCCAGCAGTTTCGAAGGGGATACGCAGTATTTT
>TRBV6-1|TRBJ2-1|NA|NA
CASSEAHGASYNEQFF
TGTGCCAGCAGTGAAGCTCACGGGGCCTCCTACAATGAGCAGTTCTTC
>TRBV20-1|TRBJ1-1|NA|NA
CSASRSYTEAFF
TGCAGTGCTAGTCGCAGCTACACTGAAGCTTTCTTT
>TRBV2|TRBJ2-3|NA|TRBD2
CASSGGALFATDTQYF
TGTGCCAGCAGCGGGGGGGCCCTGTTCGCCACAGATACGCAGTATTTT
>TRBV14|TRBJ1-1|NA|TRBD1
CASRDGTGNRGAEAFF
TGTGCCAGCAGGGACGGGACAGGGAATCGGGGCGCTGAAGCTTTCTTT
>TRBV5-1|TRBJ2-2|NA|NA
CASSLPLNIATGELFF
TGCGCCAGCAGCTTGCCACTTAATATTGCCACCGGGGAGCTGTTTTTT
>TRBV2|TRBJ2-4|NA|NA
CASKTDDLAKNIQYF
TGTGCCAGCAAAACCGACGACCTAGCCAAAAACATTCAGTACTTC
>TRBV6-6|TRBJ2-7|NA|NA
CASGSSYEQYF
TGTGCCAGCGGGAGTTCCTACGAGCAGTACTTC
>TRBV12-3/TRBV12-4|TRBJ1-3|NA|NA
CASSWGRNTIYF
TGTGCCAGCAGCTGGGGAAGAAACACCATATATTTT
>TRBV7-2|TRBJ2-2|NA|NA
CASSLNGKAGELFF
TGTGCCAGCAGCTTAAATGGCAAGGCCGGGGAGCTGTTTTTT
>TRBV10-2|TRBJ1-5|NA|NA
CASSESGNQPQHF
TGCGCCAGCAGTGAATCGGGAAATCAGCCCCAGCATTTT
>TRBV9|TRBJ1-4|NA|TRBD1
CASSVAPDRGRDEKLFF
TGTGCCAGCAGCGTAGCCCCAGACAGGGGGCGAGATGAAAAACTGTTTTTT
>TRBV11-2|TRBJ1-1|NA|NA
CASSLGRVQNTEAFF
TGTGCCAGCAGCTTAGGCCGAGTACAGAACACTGAAGCTTTCTTT
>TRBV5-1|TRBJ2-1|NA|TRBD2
CASSLSSGGYNEQFF
TGCGCCAGCAGCTTGTCTAGCGGGGGGTACAATGAGCAGTTCTTC
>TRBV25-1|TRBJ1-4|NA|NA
CASSEISGTRDEKLFF
TGTGCCAGCAGTGAGATCTCCGGGACACGGGATGAAAAACTGTTTTTT
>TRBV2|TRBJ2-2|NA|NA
CASRGADNTGELFF
TGTGCCAGCAGGGGGGCGGATAACACCGGGGAGCTGTTTTTT
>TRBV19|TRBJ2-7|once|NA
CASRPGPSSYEQYF
TGTGCCAGTAGACCGGGACCTAGCTCCTACGAGCAGTACTTC
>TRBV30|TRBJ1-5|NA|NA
CAWEPGGNQPQHF
TGTGCCTGGGAACCCGGGGGTAATCAGCCCCAGCATTTT
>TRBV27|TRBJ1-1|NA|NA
CASSLGALQEAFF
TGTGCCAGCAGTCTAGGGGCCCTCCAAGAGGCTTTCTTT
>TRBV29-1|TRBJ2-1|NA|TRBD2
CSVVLLAGAYNEQFF
TGCAGCGTCGTCTTACTAGCGGGGGCTTACAATGAGCAGTTCTTC
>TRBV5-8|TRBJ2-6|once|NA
CASSLVTFPSVANVLTF
TGTGCCAGCAGCTTGGTTACGTTCCCCTCTGTGGCCAACGTCCTGACTTTC
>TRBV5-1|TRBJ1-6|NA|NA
CASSLGSNSPLHF
TGCGCCAGCAGCTTGGGGAGTAATTCACCCCTCCACTTT
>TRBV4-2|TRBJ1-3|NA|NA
CASSRQAYSGNTIYF
TGTGCCAGCAGCCGACAGGCATACTCTGGAAACACCATATATTTT
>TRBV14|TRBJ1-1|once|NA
CASSQEPKGAEAFF
TGTGCCAGCAGCCAGGAGCCCAAGGGAGCTGAAGCTTTCTTT